This T cell receptor (beta chain) was recorded in a study of T cell repertoires in cytomegalovirus infection. With respect to this clonotype: Antigen specificity is unknown.

TCRdb passed the reads through MiXCR, listing each CDR3 protein once. The profile shows around 190,000 distinct CDR3 sequences, 13% to 15% of them singletons. Trimming took 2 bases from V and 3 from J; bases not matched to a gene: 3. Germline assignment: CDR1 SGHTA and CDR2 FQGNSA. The CDR3 has 14 amino acids. Study-wide results and caveats: Dominating the ex vivo response were TCR beta clonotypes that were CMV-specific and HLA-C-restricted.

Source material: PBMCs. The receptor was isolated from a human donor in good health (CMV status not recorded). Some clones in this sample may be carry-over from other donors' samples. The V call is TRBV7-2, the J call TRBJ2-5, with TRBD1 identical over 7 bases. In DNA form, the CDR3 reads TGTGCCAGCAGCTTAACCCAGGGGGAAGAGACCCAGTACTTC. Protein: CASSLTQGEETQYF. Complete variable domain (other parts from reference TRBV7-2 and TRBJ2-5): GAGVSQSPSNKVTEKGKDVELRCDPISGHTALYWYRQSLGQGLEFLIYFQGNSAPDKSGLPSDRFSAERTGGSVSTLTIQRTQQEDSAVYLCASSLTQGEETQYFGPGTRLLVL.